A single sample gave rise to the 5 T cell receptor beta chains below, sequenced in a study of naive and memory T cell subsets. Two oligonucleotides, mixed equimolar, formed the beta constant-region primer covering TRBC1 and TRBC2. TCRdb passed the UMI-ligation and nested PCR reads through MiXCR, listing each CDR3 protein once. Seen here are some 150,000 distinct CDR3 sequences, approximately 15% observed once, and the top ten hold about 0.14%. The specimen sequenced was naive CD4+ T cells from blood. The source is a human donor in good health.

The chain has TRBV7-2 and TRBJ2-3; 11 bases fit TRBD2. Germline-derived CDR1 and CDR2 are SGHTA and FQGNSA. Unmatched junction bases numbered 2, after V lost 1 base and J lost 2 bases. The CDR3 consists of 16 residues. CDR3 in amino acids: CASSLGLAGYTDTQYF. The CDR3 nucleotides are TGTGCCAGCAGCTTAGGACTAGCGGGGTACACAGATACGCAGTATTTT.

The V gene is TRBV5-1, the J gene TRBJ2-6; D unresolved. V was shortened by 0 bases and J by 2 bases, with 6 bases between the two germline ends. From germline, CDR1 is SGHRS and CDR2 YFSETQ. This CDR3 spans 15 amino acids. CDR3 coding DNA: TGCGCCAGCAGCTTGGACACCACTGGGGCCAACGTCCTGACTTTC. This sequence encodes CASSLDTTGANVLTF.

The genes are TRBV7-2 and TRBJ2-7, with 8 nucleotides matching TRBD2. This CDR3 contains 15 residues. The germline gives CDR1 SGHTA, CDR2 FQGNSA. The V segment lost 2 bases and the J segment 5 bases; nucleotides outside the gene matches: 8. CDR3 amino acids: CASSLFPGRAHEQYF. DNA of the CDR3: TGTGCCAGCAGCTTATTCCCCGGGAGGGCCCACGAGCAGTACTTC. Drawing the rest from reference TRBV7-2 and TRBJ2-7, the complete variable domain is GAGVSQSPSNKVTEKGKDVELRCDPISGHTALYWYRQSLGQGLEFLIYFQGNSAPDKSGLPSDRFSAERTGGSVSTLTIQRTQQEDSAVYLCASSLFPGRAHEQYFGPGTRLTVT.

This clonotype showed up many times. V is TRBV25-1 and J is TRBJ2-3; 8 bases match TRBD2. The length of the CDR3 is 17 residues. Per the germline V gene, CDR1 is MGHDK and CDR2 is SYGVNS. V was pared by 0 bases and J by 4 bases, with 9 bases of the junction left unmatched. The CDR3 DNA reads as TGTGCCAGCAGTGAATACCAGCGGGAGTATTTTTCAGATACGCAGTATTTT. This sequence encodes CASSEYQREYFSDTQYF.

In DNA, the CDR3 is TGTGCCAGCAGCTTGGAACTAGCCACAGATACGCAGTATTTT. Encoded protein: CASSLELATDTQYF. This chain uses TRBV7-8 with TRBJ2-3; a possible D gene is TRBD2 (6 bases). The CDR3 runs to 14 residues. V shed 3 bases and J shed 2 bases, with 9 bases lying between them. CDR1 is SGHVS, CDR2 FQNEAQ, per germline.